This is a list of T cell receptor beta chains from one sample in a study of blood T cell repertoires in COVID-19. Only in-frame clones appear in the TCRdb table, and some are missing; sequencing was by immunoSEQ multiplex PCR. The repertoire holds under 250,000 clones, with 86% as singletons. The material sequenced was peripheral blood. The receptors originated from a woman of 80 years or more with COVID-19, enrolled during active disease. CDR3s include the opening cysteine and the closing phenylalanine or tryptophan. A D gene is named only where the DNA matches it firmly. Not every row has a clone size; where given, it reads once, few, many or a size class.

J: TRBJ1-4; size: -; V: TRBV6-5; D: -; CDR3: CASRPQGTNEKLFF; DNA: TGTGCCAGCAGGCCTCAGGGTACTAATGAAAAACTGTTTTTT
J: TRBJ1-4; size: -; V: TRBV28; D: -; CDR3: CASRATPGVEEKLFF; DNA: TGTGCCAGCAGGGCGACCCCAGGGGTTGAGGAAAAACTGTTTTTT
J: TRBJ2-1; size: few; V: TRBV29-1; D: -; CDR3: CSVEFPSGPPPQAEQFF; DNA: TGCAGCGTTGAATTCCCCAGCGGTCCCCCTCCACAAGCTGAGCAGTTCTTC
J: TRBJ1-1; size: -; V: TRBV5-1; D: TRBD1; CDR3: CASSRTGPMNTEAFF; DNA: TGCGCCAGCAGCAGGACAGGTCCTATGAACACTGAAGCTTTCTTT
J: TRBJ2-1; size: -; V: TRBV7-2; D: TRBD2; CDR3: CASSLARGEYNEQFF; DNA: TGTGCCAGCAGCTTAGCGCGGGGGGAATACAATGAGCAGTTCTTC
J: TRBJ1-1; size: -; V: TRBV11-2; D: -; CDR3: CASSLPKDRGAFF; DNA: TGTGCCAGCAGCTTACCTAAGGACCGGGGGGCTTTCTTT
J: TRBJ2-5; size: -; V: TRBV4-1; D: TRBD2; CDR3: CASSQSPLVAGEETQYF; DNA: TGCGCCAGCAGCCAATCGCCATTGGTAGCGGGGGAAGAGACCCAGTACTTC
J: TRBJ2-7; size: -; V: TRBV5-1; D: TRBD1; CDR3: CASSWTGGRVQYF; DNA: TGCGCCAGCAGCTGGACAGGGGGCCGGGTGCAGTACTTC
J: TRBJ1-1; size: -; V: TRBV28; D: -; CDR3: CASDTGGAGRTEAFF; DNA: TGTGCCAGTGACACGGGGGGGGCGGGTAGGACTGAAGCTTTCTTT
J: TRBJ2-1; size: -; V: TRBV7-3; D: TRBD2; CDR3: CASSLQRGPNNEQFF; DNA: TGTGCCAGCAGCCTTCAGCGGGGGCCAAACAATGAGCAGTTCTTC
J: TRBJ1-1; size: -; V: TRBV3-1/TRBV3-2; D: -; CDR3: CASSHGVATEAFF; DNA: TGTGCCAGCAGCCACGGGGTTGCTACTGAAGCTTTCTTT